This T cell receptor beta chain was sequenced during a study of shared clonotypes between healthy human individuals. Study information: Three plates each covered CD4 naive and memory; CD8 naive two, CD8 memory one. Points from the study as a whole: Clonotypes shared by all four sorted-subset donors had higher generation probabilities than non-shared clonotypes.

CDR3 length: 16 residues. Germline CDR1 LNHNV, CDR2 YYDKDF (reference sequence). Libraries were prepared by immunoSEQ multiplex PCR; TCRdb keeps only in-frame clonotypes and omits some of them. Among around 650,000 clones listed, approximately 96% were seen once. In regard to this clone: Its antigen is undetermined. An end of the junction differs from the germline gene, which may be a read error.

CD45RO-negative, CCR7-positively selected cells formed the naive CD8 fraction, excluding terminally differentiated effector memory CD45RA+ cells. The donors, all of them Caucasian adults, lived in Nashville, Tennessee. Sequencing input: naive CD8+ T cells sorted from blood. The receptor was derived from a woman under 40 in good health. The rearrangement uses TRBV15 and TRBJ1-4; TRBD1 is a possible D gene (5 bases). Here the CDR3 DNA reads TGTGCCACCAGCCGAGACCGGGACGGCATTAATGAAAAACTGTTTTTT. It is translated as CATSRDRDGINEKLFF. Full variable domain (rest looked up from reference TRBV15 and TRBJ1-4): DAMVIQNPRYQVTQFGKPVTLSCSQTLNHNVMYWYQQKSSQAPKLLFHYYDKDFNNEADTPDNFQSRRPNTSFCFLDIRSPGLGDTAMYLCATSRDRDGINEKLFFGSGTQLSVL.